This TCR beta chain originates from a study of T cell responses to AZD1222 COVID-19 vaccine. Notes on this clone: The antigen remains undetermined.

CDR1 is MDHEN, CDR2 SYDVKM, per germline. With 6 bases clipped from V and 5 bases from J, the junction kept 5 bases outside the gene matches. The CDR3 loop spans 15 amino acids. The protocol was immunoSEQ multiplex PCR, while the TCRdb copy is restricted to in-frame clones and leaves out a portion. The top ten clones hold approximately 3.8% of a sample with over 130,000 clones, 92% of them seen once. Regarding the study as a whole: Variant regions that are unmutated are reportedly the target of nearly half of spike-specific TCRs. Sampled repertoires all dated from after the peak T cell response. Spike-specific TCR breadth and depth grew following two AZD1222 doses.

The source was peripheral blood, collected 28 days after the second AZD1222 dose. The V and J genes are TRBV28 and TRBJ2-7; TRBD2 matches 15 bases. The TCR comes from an adult who received the AZD1222 COVID-19 vaccine. CDR3 bases: TGTGCCAGCAGAAGGACTAGCGGGAGGGTCGACGAGCAGTACTTC. It specifies CASRRTSGRVDEQYF. Combining the CDR3 with reference TRBV28 and TRBJ2-7 gives the whole variable domain DVKVTQSSRYLVKRTGEKVFLECVQDMDHENMFWYRQDPGLGLRLIYFSYDVKMKEKGDIPEGYSVSREKKERFSLILESASTNQTSMYLCASRRTSGRVDEQYFGPGTRLTVT.